This T cell receptor beta chain was documented in a study of shared clonotypes between healthy human individuals. Study-wide results and caveats: Naive subsets tended to show greater estimated richness than memory subsets.

CDR1 SGHTA and CDR2 FQGNSA come from the germline V gene. The V end was cut by 2 bases, the J end by 2 bases, with 9 bases between. The CDR3 is 15 residues long. Comments on this clone: As yet, its antigen is unknown.

Sequenced by immunoSEQ multiplex PCR; TCRdb stores in-frame clones only, minus some. The sample contains some 580,000 clones, 97% of which appear only once. The source of this sequence is a woman aged 25-40 years in good health. The V gene is TRBV7-2, the J gene TRBJ1-4; TRBD1 might be the D (5 bases). The sample taken for sequencing was naive CD4+ T cells sorted from blood. Subset denoted: CD45RA+ positively selected. This CDR3 reads CASSLTRATNEKLFF. In DNA, the CDR3 is TGTGCCAGCAGCTTAACCAGGGCCACTAATGAAAAACTGTTTTTT.